This TCR beta chain derives from a study of T-cell memory formation after mild COVID-19. The wider study: Among the donors, TCR clusters were largely specific to each donor.

V was pared by 3 bases and J by 1 base, with 12 bases between. The CDR3 runs to 15 residues. Looked up from germline, CDR1 is MGHRA and CDR2 is YSYEKL. TCRdb re-called the 5' RACE reads with MiXCR, one entry per CDR3 protein. The sample yields roughly 100,000 distinct CDR3 sequences, about 15% seen once. This sequence was found in a man aged 18 to 35 who had mild COVID-19 (a few samples of this study predate the infection). Cell type and time point are not known. Sequencing used PBMCs or a T cell subset sorted from them (not recorded which). The V gene is TRBV4-1, the J gene TRBJ2-5; D gene uncertain. The CDR3 region is CASSQNLGSQETQYF. The DNA of the CDR3 is TGCGCCAGCAGCCAGAATCTCGGGTCCCAAGAGACCCAGTACTTC.